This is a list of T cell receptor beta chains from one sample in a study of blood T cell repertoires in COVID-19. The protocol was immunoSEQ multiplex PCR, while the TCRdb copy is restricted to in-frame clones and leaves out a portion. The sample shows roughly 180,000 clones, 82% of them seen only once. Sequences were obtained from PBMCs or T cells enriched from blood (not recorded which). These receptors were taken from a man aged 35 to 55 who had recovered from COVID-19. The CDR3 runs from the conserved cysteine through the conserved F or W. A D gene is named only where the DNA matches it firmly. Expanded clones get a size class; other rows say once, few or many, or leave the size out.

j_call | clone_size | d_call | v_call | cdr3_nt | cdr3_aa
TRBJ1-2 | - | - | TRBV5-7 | TGTGCCAGCAGCACGGGGGACTATGGCTACACCTTC | CASSTGDYGYTF
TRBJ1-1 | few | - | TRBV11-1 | TGTGCCAGCAGCTTCAGGGGTGAAGCTTTCTTT | CASSFRGEAFF
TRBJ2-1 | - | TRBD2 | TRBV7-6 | TGTGCCAGCAGCTTAGTAATGTACTTTTTAGGGACTAGCGGGCGGAATGAGCAGTTCTTC | CASSLVMYFLGTSGRNEQFF
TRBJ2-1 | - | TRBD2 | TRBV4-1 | TGCGCCAGCAGCCAAGATCTGGCTAGCGGGAGGGCAAACGAGCAGTTCTTC | CASSQDLASGRANEQFF
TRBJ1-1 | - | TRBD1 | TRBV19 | TGTGCCAGTAAGGGACAGGGGCGGGGGCGCACTGAAGCTTTCTTT | CASKGQGRGRTEAFF
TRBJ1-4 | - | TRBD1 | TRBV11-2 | TGTGCCAGCAGCCAAGGACAGGGCACTAATGAAAAACTGTTTTTT | CASSQGQGTNEKLFF
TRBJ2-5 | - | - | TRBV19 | TGTGCCAGTAGTGACTCGGGGATGCAAGAGACCCAGTACTTC | CASSDSGMQETQYF
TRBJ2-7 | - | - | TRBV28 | TGTGCCAGCTCATCCTCCTACGAGCAGTACTTC | CASSSSYEQYF
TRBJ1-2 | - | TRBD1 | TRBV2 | TGTGCCAGCAGTGTCGGGACAGGGGCCTATGGCTACACCTTC | CASSVGTGAYGYTF
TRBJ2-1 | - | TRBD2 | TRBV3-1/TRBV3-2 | TGTGCCAGCAGCCAAGTTCTAGCGGGAGGTCGGGAGCAGTTCTTC | CASSQVLAGGREQFF
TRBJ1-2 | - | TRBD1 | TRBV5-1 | TGCGCCAGTCGGGACAGGGAGGGGTATGGCTACACCTTC | CASRDREGYGYTF
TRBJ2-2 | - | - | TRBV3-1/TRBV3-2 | TGTGCCATCTTTCGACTGAGGCAGGGCACGAACACCGGGGAGCTGTTTTTT | CAIFRLRQGTNTGELFF
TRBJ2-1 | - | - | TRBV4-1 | TGCGCCAGCAGCCCTAGCTGGGCGGGCTCCTACAATGAGCAGTTCTTC | CASSPSWAGSYNEQFF
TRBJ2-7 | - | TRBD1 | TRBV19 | TGTGCCAGTAGTCCCGGGACAGGGCCTTACGAGCAGTACTTC | CASSPGTGPYEQYF
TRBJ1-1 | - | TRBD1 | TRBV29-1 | TGCAGCGTTTTCAGGGGGGTAGGGAACACTGAAGCTTTCTTT | CSVFRGVGNTEAFF
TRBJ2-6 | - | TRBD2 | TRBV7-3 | TGTGCCAGCAGCGCGACTAGCGGGAGGGGTGGGGCCAACGTCCTGACTTTC | CASSATSGRGGANVLTF
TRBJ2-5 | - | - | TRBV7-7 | TGTGCTAGCAGCTCGGACTCTGAAGAGACCCAGTACTTC | CASSSDSEETQYF
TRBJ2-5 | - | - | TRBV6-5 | TGTGCCAGCAGTTACGGGCTACAGGGCCCGGAAGAGACCCAGTACTTC | CASSYGLQGPEETQYF
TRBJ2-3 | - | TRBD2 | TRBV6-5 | TGTGCCAGCAGTACGGGACTAGCCTTCGCAGATACGCAGTATTTT | CASSTGLAFADTQYF
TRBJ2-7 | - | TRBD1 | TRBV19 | TGTGCCAGTAGTATTTCGGACAGGGGGGGGTACGAGCAGTACTTC | CASSISDRGGYEQYF
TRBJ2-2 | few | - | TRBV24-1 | TGTGCCATCCGACAGAACACCGGGGAGCTGTTTTTT | CAIRQNTGELFF
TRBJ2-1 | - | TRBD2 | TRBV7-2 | TGTGCCAGCAGCCCCCCCCCTAGCGGGTACAATGAGCAGTTCTTC | CASSPPPSGYNEQFF
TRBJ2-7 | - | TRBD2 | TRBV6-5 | TGTGCCAGCAGTATAGCGGGAGGCAACCACGAGCAGTACTTC | CASSIAGGNHEQYF
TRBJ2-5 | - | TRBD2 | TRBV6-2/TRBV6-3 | TGTGCCAGCAGTTACGGGACTAGCCCTTACCAAGAGACCCAGTACTTC | CASSYGTSPYQETQYF
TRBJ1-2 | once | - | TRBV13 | TGTGCCAGCAGCTTAGAGCGCAGCCACTATGGCTACACCTTC | CASSLERSHYGYTF
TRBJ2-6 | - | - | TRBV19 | TGTGCCAGTAGTATAAAGGGGGCTGGGGCCAACGTCCTGACTTTC | CASSIKGAGANVLTF
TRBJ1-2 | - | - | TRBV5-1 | TGCGCCAGCAGCTTGGGGCCCGAACAGGGACAAATCACCTTC | CASSLGPEQGQITF
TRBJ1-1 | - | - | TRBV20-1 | TGCAGTGCTAGACCAAACACTGAAGCTTTCTTT | CSARPNTEAFF
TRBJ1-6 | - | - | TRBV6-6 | TGTGCCAGCAGTCTTCAGGGTAGCTCCTATAATTCACCCCTCCACTTT | CASSLQGSSYNSPLHF
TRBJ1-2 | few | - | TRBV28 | TGTGCCAGCAGCCAGGGGCAGGGTAGTGGCTACACCTTC | CASSQGQGSGYTF
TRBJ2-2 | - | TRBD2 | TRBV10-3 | TGTGCCATCAGTGAGTCAGAAGGGCTGCGGACTAGCGGGAGGGCCACCGGGGAGCTGTTTTTT | CAISESEGLRTSGRATGELFF
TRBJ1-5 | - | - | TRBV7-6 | TGTGCCAGCAGCCGCTTTAGCGGGTTCAATCAGCCCCAGCATTTT | CASSRFSGFNQPQHF
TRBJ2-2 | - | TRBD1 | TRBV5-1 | TGCGCCAGCAGCCCCGGGACAGAGGGCGGGGAGCTGTTTTTT | CASSPGTEGGELFF
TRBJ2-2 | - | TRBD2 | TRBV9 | TGTGCCAGCAGCGATTATACTAGCGCCCACACCGGGGAGCTGTTTTTT | CASSDYTSAHTGELFF
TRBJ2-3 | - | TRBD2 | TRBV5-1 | TGCGCCAGCAGCTTGGGGAGCGGGGGCATCGAGACGCAGTATTTT | CASSLGSGGIETQYF
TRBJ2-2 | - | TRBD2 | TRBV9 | TGTGCCAGCAGCGTCGCAGCGGGAGTCCAAAACACCGGGGAGCTGTTTTTT | CASSVAAGVQNTGELFF
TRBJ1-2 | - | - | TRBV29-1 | TGCAGCGTTGAAGCTACAGGGTTGGGCTACACCTTC | CSVEATGLGYTF
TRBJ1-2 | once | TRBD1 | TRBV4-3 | TGCGCCAGCAGCCAGGTAGGGACAGGAGGCGGCTACACCTTC | CASSQVGTGGGYTF
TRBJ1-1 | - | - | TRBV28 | TGTGCCAGCAGTTTGGGTCGGGGGACTGAAGCTTTCTTT | CASSLGRGTEAFF
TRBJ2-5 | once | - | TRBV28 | TGTGCCAGCAGTTTAGGGATTAGGGTGAGGGAAGAGACCCAGTACTTC | CASSLGIRVREETQYF
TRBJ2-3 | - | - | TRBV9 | TGTGCCAGCAGCACTGAATCGGGATGGGAGGCAGATACGCAGTATTTT | CASSTESGWEADTQYF
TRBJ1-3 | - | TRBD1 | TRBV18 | TGTGCCAGCTCACAGGGGGCGCCGGGAAACACCATATATTTT | CASSQGAPGNTIYF
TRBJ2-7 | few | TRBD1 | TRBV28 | TGTGCCAGCCTTAAAACAGGGGCTTCCGACGAGCAGTACTTC | CASLKTGASDEQYF
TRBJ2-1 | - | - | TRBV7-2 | TGTGCCAGCAGCCCTATTAGCTGGAGCTCCTACAATGAGCAGTTCTTC | CASSPISWSSYNEQFF
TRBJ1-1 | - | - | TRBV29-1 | TGCAGCGTTGGCGGTCAGAACACTGAAGCTTTCTTT | CSVGGQNTEAFF
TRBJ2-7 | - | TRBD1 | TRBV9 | TGTGCCAGCAGCCCCTGGGACAGGGGTGAGGAGCAGTACTTC | CASSPWDRGEEQYF
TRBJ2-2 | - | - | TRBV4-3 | TGCGCCAGCTCCCGAGGGGGGGGCACCGGGGAGCTGTTTTTT | CASSRGGGTGELFF
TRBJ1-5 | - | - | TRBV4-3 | TGCGCCAGCAGCCAAGGGGGGCGCGGCAGTCAGCCCCAGCATTTT | CASSQGGRGSQPQHF
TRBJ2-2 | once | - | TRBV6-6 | TGTGCCAGCAGTATTACGACGGGAAACGCCGGGGAGCTGTTTTTT | CASSITTGNAGELFF
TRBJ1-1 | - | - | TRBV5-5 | TGTGCCAGCAGCTTCACTAGGGCGAACACTGAAGCTTTCTTT | CASSFTRANTEAFF
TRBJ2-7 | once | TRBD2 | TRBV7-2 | TGTGCCAGCACCTCCGAGGGCTGGCTAGCGGGTTCCTACGAGCAGTACTTC | CASTSEGWLAGSYEQYF
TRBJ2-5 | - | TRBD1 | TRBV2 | TGTGCCAGCAGCCAAGGACAGGGGGAGACCCAGTACTTC | CASSQGQGETQYF
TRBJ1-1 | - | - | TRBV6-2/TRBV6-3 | TGTGCCAGCAGTTACGAGGGCGGGTGGACAGACATGAACACTGAAGCTTTCTTT | CASSYEGGWTDMNTEAFF
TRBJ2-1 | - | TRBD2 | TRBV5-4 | TGTGCCAGCAGCTCACGACTAGCGGAAAGCTCCTACAATGAGCAGTTCTTC | CASSSRLAESSYNEQFF
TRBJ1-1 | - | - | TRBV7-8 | TGTGCCAGCAGCTTAGGTTATATCGGGGCCGGGGGGAACACTGAAGCTTTCTTT | CASSLGYIGAGGNTEAFF